A selection of T cell receptor beta chains follows, all from one sample in a study of blood T cell repertoires in COVID-19. Sequencing used immunoSEQ multiplex PCR; TCRdb keeps in-frame clones, though not all of them. The sample has about 250,000 clones, 65% to 85% seen once. Specimen: PBMCs or T cells enriched from blood (not recorded which). The receptors here all came from a man in his fifties or sixties who had recovered from COVID-19. The conserved cysteine and the conserved F or W are not part of the CDR3 here.

TRBJ2-7,TRBV19,ASSPQGAGYEQY
TRBJ1-2,TRBV27,ASSLAGQTYGYT
TRBJ1-2,TRBV3-1/TRBV3-2,ASSPQVNYGYT
TRBJ2-3,TRBV7-3,ASSLTTQASGSTDTQY
TRBJ2-7,TRBV7-8,ASSSGQGGYEQY
TRBJ1-6,TRBV28,ASSLTRSSLH
TRBJ2-3,TRBV29-1,SAGVEWSDTQY
TRBJ2-1,TRBV7-2,ASTFGGGYNEQF
TRBJ2-5,TRBV5-1,ASSWGTSGAGETQY
TRBJ2-7,TRBV29-1,SIHRDYEQY
TRBJ1-2,TRBV2,ASSRGGYT
TRBJ2-3,TRBV7-2,ASSLGTSLLNTQY
TRBJ2-7,TRBV6-2/TRBV6-3,ASSQPKLAGGRV
TRBJ1-5,TRBV27,ASSFGTGGVNQPQH
TRBJ1-3,TRBV7-6,ASSFPGHDSGNTIY
TRBJ2-3,TRBV4-3,ASSQAGGGPADTQY
TRBJ2-1,TRBV27,ASRGGWAGDVYNEQF
TRBJ2-2,TRBV24-1,ATMPGTGVVGELF
TRBJ1-6,TRBV28,ASSQPATGGPFH
TRBJ2-5,TRBV5-1,ASSLRTSQETQY
TRBJ2-6,TRBV7-2,ASSLGRTGVGANVLT
TRBJ2-5,TRBV5-1,ASSFSGTSGGRETQY
TRBJ1-2,TRBV3-1/TRBV3-2,ASSQAGSAGYT
TRBJ2-7,TRBV27,ATRGRQGPYEQY
TRBJ1-1,TRBV19,ASRTGQGAVDTEAF
TRBJ1-1,TRBV10-3,AISGSRGQTEAF
TRBJ2-3,TRBV3-1/TRBV3-2,ATWNAGGRADTQY
TRBJ1-2,TRBV7-9,ASSLSTGVGYGYT
TRBJ1-1,TRBV5-1,ASSSTGGNTEAF
TRBJ2-7,TRBV9,ASSVGMRSYEQY
TRBJ2-1,TRBV10-2,ASSSGRTYNEQF
TRBJ1-2,TRBV10-1,ASSERRVPSGYT
TRBJ2-2,TRBV7-2,ASSLWRERTAGELF
TRBJ1-1,TRBV27,ASSHRVGTEAF
TRBJ2-2,TRBV5-1,ASSLTGVDTGELF
TRBJ2-7,TRBV7-6,ASSSRTGTSYEQY
TRBJ2-7,TRBV7-2,ASSLVASGKGEQY
TRBJ1-1,TRBV5-1,ASSLGQTEAF
TRBJ2-1,TRBV19,ASSPPLSGGEQF